This T cell receptor beta chain was identified in a study of blood T cells in healthy people across ages. Study details: T cells yielded about one barcoded beta molecule per two cells through template switching. Findings and limits, study-wide: TCR beta diversity, measured per million T cells, fell in a roughly linear way with age.

In regard to this clonotype: Its antigen is as yet unknown.

There are 14 residues in the CDR3. CDR1 and CDR2 from the germline V gene are WSHSY and SAAADI. V lost 7 bases, J lost 2 bases, and 13 bases lay in between. Primed by a sample-barcoded 5' primer and a J-beta primer mix, a second PCR proceeded for about 6 to 11 cycles. TCRdb re-derived calls from the 5' RACE reads in MiXCR, one entry per CDR3 protein. Counted here are 700,000 or so distinct CDR3 sequences, over 40% occurring once; the ten biggest clones make up approximately 29%. Each sample yielded at least 6.5 million isolated PBMCs. This clonotype originated in a man older than 75 in good health. The chain carries TRBV10-2 and TRBJ2-3; a possible D gene is TRBD2 (5 bases). The sequencing input was blood. The DNA for the CDR3 is TGCGCCAGCACGGCGGGTGGGAACACAGATACGCAGTATTTT. This sequence encodes CASTAGGNTDTQYF.